The next 21 T cell receptor beta chains were all read from a single sample in a study of shared clonotypes between healthy human individuals. Only in-frame clones appear in the TCRdb table, and some are missing; sequencing was by immunoSEQ multiplex PCR. Here the sample spans a few million clones, more than 80% being singletons. The sequencing input was naive CD4+ T cells from PBMCs. The sample's subset: CD45RA+ positively selected. All receptors derive from a young man in good health. Some clones in this sample may be carry-over from other donors' samples.

The chain employs TRBV29-1 and TRBJ2-5; 14 positions agree with TRBD2. Germline V gene lookup returns CDR1 SQVTM and CDR2 ANQGSEA. The CDR3 is 16 residues long. V was clipped by 1 base and J by 1 base; unmatched bases: 2. Here the CDR3 DNA reads TGCAGCGTTGAAGTCGGACTAGCGGGGGGCCAAGAGACCCAGTACTTC. It is translated as CSVEVGLAGGQETQYF.

This clone was detected a few times. The gene calls are TRBV5-8 and TRBJ1-4; TRBD1 aligns across 7 bases. Germline V gene sequence: CDR1 SGHTS, CDR2 YDEGEE. V trimming: 5 bases; J trimming: 7 bases; junction bases outside the gene matches: 11. The CDR3 has 15 amino acids. The CDR3 here is CASSKQGGGSEKLFF. The CDR3 coding sequence is TGTGCCAGCAGTAAACAGGGAGGGGGCAGTGAAAAACTGTTTTTT. Combining the CDR3 with reference TRBV5-8 and TRBJ1-4 gives the whole variable domain EAGVTQSPTHLIKTRGQQATLRCSPISGHTSVYWYQQALGLGLQFLLWYDEGEERNRGNFPPRFSGRQFPNYSSELNVNALELEDSALYLCASSKQGGGSEKLFFGSGTQLSVL.

The chain uses TRBV5-1 and TRBJ2-2, with 7 bases that match TRBD1. J lost 3 bases, V lost 1 base, and 9 bases had no gene match. Germline V gene data show CDR1 as SGHRS and CDR2 as YFSETQ. The CDR3 is 17 amino acids. CDR3 sequence reads: CASSLNTQGSDTGELFF. DNA for the CDR3: TGCGCCAGCAGCTTGAATACACAGGGGTCGGACACCGGGGAGCTGTTTTTT. The full variable domain, rest sourced from reference TRBV5-1 and TRBJ2-2, is KAGVTQTPRYLIKTRGQQVTLSCSPISGHRSVSWYQQTPGQGLQFLFEYFSETQRNKGNFPGRFSGRQFSNSRSEMNVSTLELGDSALYLCASSLNTQGSDTGELFFGEGSRLTVL.

As concerns this clone: This sample also contains other DNA sequences that code for the same CDR3. The CDR3 reads CASSLGGRRADTQYF. For the CDR3, the DNA is TGTGCCAGCAGCTTAGGCGGGAGGAGGGCAGATACGCAGTATTTT. The J gene is TRBJ2-3, the V gene TRBV7-9, with 8 bases matching TRBD2. Germline lookup yields CDR1 SEHNR and CDR2 FQNEAQ (reference sequence). V was clipped by 1 base and J by 4 bases; unmatched bases: 4. CDR3 length equals 15 residues.

This chain links TRBV7-2 with TRBJ2-3; perhaps TRBD2 as D (7 bases). The CDR3 has 14 amino acids. Germline assignment: CDR1 SGHTA and CDR2 FQGNSA. The V end was cut by 8 bases, the J end by 2 bases, with 14 bases between. This CDR3 reads CASAGAGPTDTQYF. The CDR3 bases are TGTGCCAGCGCGGGGGCGGGACCCACAGATACGCAGTATTTT.

The gene calls are TRBV5-1 and TRBJ2-1; no firm D call. CDR3 length: 13 residues. Deletions cut 0 bases from V and 10 bases from J, with 11 bases between. Looked up from germline, CDR1 is SGHRS and CDR2 is YFSETQ. CDR3 protein: CASSLERWEEQFF. In DNA form, the CDR3 reads TGCGCCAGCAGCTTGGAGCGATGGGAAGAGCAGTTCTTC.

The chain links TRBV5-5 to TRBJ1-1; D is undetermined. The CDR3 spans 14 residues. Germline V gene data show CDR1 as SGHKS and CDR2 as YYEKEE (reference sequence). Trimming took off 0 bases at V and 0 bases at J, with 6 bases between the two ends. The CDR3 coding sequence is TGTGCCAGCAGCTTGGACACAGTGAACACTGAAGCTTTCTTT. As protein: CASSLDTVNTEAFF.

Points on this clone: The sample has other DNA sequences that encode this CDR3 too. The rearrangement uses TRBV5-1 and TRBJ2-5, with D maybe TRBD1 (5 bases). In germline, CDR1 is SGHRS, CDR2 YFSETQ. CDR3 size: 13 residues. Trimming stripped 0 bases from V and 5 bases from J, with 8 bases between. DNA of the CDR3: TGCGCCAGCAGCTTGGCGCAGGGTGAGACCCAGTACTTC. Translated: CASSLAQGETQYF. The complete variable domain, with remaining parts taken from reference TRBV5-1 and TRBJ2-5, reads KAGVTQTPRYLIKTRGQQVTLSCSPISGHRSVSWYQQTPGQGLQFLFEYFSETQRNKGNFPGRFSGRQFSNSRSEMNVSTLELGDSALYLCASSLAQGETQYFGPGTRLLVL.

For this clone: Other DNA sequences in the same sample also yield this CDR3. This CDR3 reads CASRRLAGGYEQYF. Here the CDR3 DNA reads TGTGCCAGCAGGCGACTAGCGGGAGGCTACGAGCAGTACTTC. The chain links TRBV6-5 to TRBJ2-7; TRBD2 agrees at 13 bases. The V gene's germline CDR1 is MNHEY and CDR2 SVGAGI. V trimming: 6 bases; J trimming: 3 bases; junction bases outside the gene matches: 2. This CDR3 has 14 residues.

In regard to this clone: This same CDR3 is encoded by further DNA sequences in the sample. CDR3 in amino acids: CASSLGAGGGTEAFF. The CDR3 DNA sequence: TGTGCCAGCAGCTTAGGGGCGGGGGGAGGCACTGAAGCTTTCTTT. The V call is TRBV7-2, the J call TRBJ1-1; D is perhaps TRBD1 (5 bases). The CDR3 totals 15 residues. Germline CDR1 SGHTA, CDR2 FQGNSA. With 1 base removed from V and 4 bases from J, the gap between germline ends came to 13 bases.

The chain links TRBV19 to TRBJ1-5; a weak D match, TRBD1 (6 bases). The germline CDR1 and CDR2 sequences are LNHDA and SQIVND (reference sequence). Trimming stripped 5 bases from V and 4 bases from J, with 21 bases between. This CDR3 is 17 amino acids long. The CDR3 nucleotides are TGTGCCAGTAGTGGATTAGTGGGAACAGGGAAAAATCAGCCCCAGCATTTT. Protein product: CASSGLVGTGKNQPQHF.

The J gene is TRBJ2-4, the V gene TRBV7-8; D tentatively reads TRBD1 or TRBD2 (5 bases each). Per germline, CDR1 SGHVS and CDR2 FQNEAQ. V lost 0 bases and J lost 1, with 10 bases in between. This CDR3 region has 16 residues. CDR3 sequence (DNA): TGTGCCAGCAGCTTAGCTCGCAGGGAGGCCAAAAACATTCAGTACTTC. Protein: CASSLARREAKNIQYF.

Concerning this clone: Other DNA sequences in the same sample also yield this CDR3. The gene calls are TRBV5-1 and TRBJ1-5; the D gene is possibly TRBD1 (6 bases). The CDR3 length is 14 residues. Looked up from germline, CDR1 is SGHRS and CDR2 is YFSETQ. Trimming took off 4 bases at V and 0 bases at J, with 8 bases between the two ends. CDR3 sequence: CASSEQGSNQPQHF. The CDR3 coding sequence is TGCGCCAGCAGCGAACAGGGTAGCAATCAGCCCCAGCATTTT.

The V call is TRBV28, the J call TRBJ2-1; 13 bases map to TRBD2. The germline gives CDR1 MDHEN, CDR2 SYDVKM. V trimming: 4 bases; J trimming: 7 bases; junction bases outside the gene matches: 4. This CDR3 region has 15 residues. The CDR3 DNA reads TGTGCCAGCAGTTCACTAGCGGGAGGGATAAATGAGCAGTTCTTC. As protein: CASSSLAGGINEQFF.

The J gene is TRBJ1-3, the V gene TRBV6-6; D is unresolved. V gave up 5 bases and J gave up 0 bases, with 8 bases separating them. The CDR3 is 14 amino acids. Germline V gene sequence: CDR1 MNHNY, CDR2 SVGAGI (reference sequence). The CDR3 is CASSKKGSGNTIYF. The CDR3 region has the DNA TGTGCCAGCAGTAAGAAAGGCTCTGGAAACACCATATATTTT.

Only one count was recorded for this clone. This chain uses TRBV19 with TRBJ2-7, with unresolved D. The CDR3 is 13 residues long. Germline V CDR1 and CDR2: LNHDA, SQIVND (reference sequence). Trimming cost V 2 bases and J 7 bases, with 12 bases left between them. Here the CDR3 reads CASSISRLAEQYF. The DNA of the CDR3 is TGTGCCAGTAGTATATCCAGGTTGGCGGAGCAGTACTTC.

V gene TRBV29-1 combines with J gene TRBJ2-1; 7 nucleotides line up with TRBD2. J was trimmed by 6 bases and V by 3 bases; bases with no gene match: 8. From germline, CDR1 is SQVTM and CDR2 ANQGSEA. There are 14 residues in the CDR3. DNA for the CDR3: TGCAGCGTTGAGGCCGGGACTATTGGCAATGAGCAGTTCTTC. Amino acid sequence: CSVEAGTIGNEQFF.

The chain carries TRBV2 and TRBJ2-7; the D gene is possibly TRBD1 (6 bases). V gave up 8 bases and J gave up 3 bases, with 17 bases separating them. Germline values: CDR1 SNHLY, CDR2 FYNNEI. The CDR3 sequence is 14 residues long. CDR3 DNA: TGTGCCAGCCAAGTTGGACAGCTGGGCTACGAGCAGTACTTC. The encoded protein is CASQVGQLGYEQYF.

The rearrangement uses TRBV18 and TRBJ2-5; D ambiguous. The germline V and J ends were trimmed by 2 bases and 8 bases, with 15 bases remaining between them. Looked up from germline, CDR1 is KGHSH and CDR2 is LQKENI. CDR3 size: 14 residues. The CDR3 here is CASSPIPSDGTQYF. As DNA, the CDR3 is TGTGCCAGCTCACCAATCCCCTCCGATGGAACCCAGTACTTC.

The CDR3 here is CASKLSGSYNTDTQYF. Written as DNA, the CDR3 is TGTGCCAGTAAACTTAGCGGGAGTTATAACACAGATACGCAGTATTTT. V is TRBV19 and J is TRBJ2-3, with TRBD2 identical over 9 bases. Losses at the gene ends were 7 bases for V and 2 bases for J; bases not matched to a gene: 10. The CDR3 has 16 amino acids. Germline CDR1 LNHDA, CDR2 SQIVND (reference sequence).

This clone was seen a few times. Other DNA sequences in this specimen translate into the identical CDR3. The chain employs TRBV19 and TRBJ1-5, with 8 bases matching TRBD1. The CDR3 covers 15 residues. Germline V CDR1 and CDR2: LNHDA, SQIVND (reference sequence). V lost 3 bases to trimming and J lost 7 bases; unmatched junction nucleotides: 8. The CDR3 nucleotides are TGTGCCAGTAGTATCGTAGACAGGGGTGGACAGCCCCAGCATTTT. Translated: CASSIVDRGGQPQHF.